These 25 T cell receptor beta chains originate from one sample sequenced in a study of radiation and T cells in renal cell carcinoma. Clones were sequenced by immunoSEQ multiplex PCR, and TCRdb holds only the in-frame ones, with some missing. Here the sample spans about 140,000 clones, around four fifths being singletons. Time point of the sample: baseline pretreatment blood. The treatment here: 15 Gy SBRT to primary tumor, nephrectomy 4 weeks later. The material sequenced was blood, taken from a patient whose treatment included radiotherapy and nephrectomy. Every receptor here comes from a woman in her forties or fifties with renal cell carcinoma.

The V gene is TRBV7-2, the J gene TRBJ2-2; D is possibly TRBD2 (5 bases). Trimming stripped 4 bases from V and 1 base from J, with 10 bases between. This CDR3 spans 15 amino acids. The V gene's germline CDR1 is SGHTA and CDR2 FQGNSA. CDR3 sequence (DNA): TGTGCCAGCAGCTCCGGACTCCTGAACACCGGGGAGCTGTTTTTT. It codes for CASSSGLLNTGELFF.

The V gene is TRBV23-1, the J gene TRBJ1-5; 8 nucleotides align to TRBD1. TRBV23-1 belongs to the ORF category, with a function that is uncertain. V was pared by 4 bases and J by 4 bases, with 6 bases of the junction left unmatched. The CDR3 covers 15 residues. CDR3 in amino acids: CASSPDRVGNQPQHF. CDR3 nucleotide sequence: TGCGCCAGCAGTCCGGACAGGGTGGGTAATCAGCCCCAGCATTTT.

This chain uses TRBV6-6 with TRBJ2-7; possible D gene TRBD1, 8 bases. Germline-derived CDR1 and CDR2 are MNHNY and SVGAGI (reference sequence). The CDR3 runs 13 residues. V gave up 7 bases and J gave up 9 bases, with 19 bases separating them. In nucleotides, the CDR3 is TGTGCCAGCACCCAGGACAGGGAGGGCGTGCAGTACTTC. It encodes CASTQDREGVQYF.

This sequence joins TRBV6-5 and TRBJ1-5; D is unresolved. Per germline, CDR1 MNHEY and CDR2 SVGAGI. This CDR3 contains 11 residues. V lost 7 bases to trimming and J lost 7 bases, with 8 bases between them. CDR3 DNA: TGTGCCAGCATTCGACGACAGCCCCAGCATTTT. Its protein is CASIRRQPQHF.

CDR3 sequence reads: CASSLDVNTGELFF. DNA of the CDR3: TGTGCCAGCAGCTTAGATGTGAACACCGGGGAGCTGTTTTTT. The gene calls are TRBV7-2 and TRBJ2-2; no clear D. Per germline, CDR1 SGHTA and CDR2 FQGNSA. The ends were cut back, 1 base at V and 1 base at J, with 4 bases in the middle. The CDR3 loop spans 14 amino acids.

This chain connects TRBV6-1 to TRBJ2-7; 12 nucleotides line up with TRBD1. V was clipped by 5 bases and J by 6 bases; unmatched bases: 5. The CDR3 consists of 14 residues. From germline, CDR1 is MNHNS and CDR2 SASEGT. DNA of the CDR3: TGTGCCAGCAGTTTCGGGACAGGGGGCGGCGAGCAGTACTTC. Its protein is CASSFGTGGGEQYF.

This clone came up a few times. The V and J genes are TRBV19 and TRBJ1-5; D unclear. Germline CDR1 reads LNHDA; CDR2 reads SQIVND (reference sequence). Trimming left V 0 bases short and J 6 bases short, with 12 bases between. This CDR3 region has 15 residues. The CDR3 DNA reads TGTGCCAGTAGTATAGAACCGAGAATCGGTCAGCCCCAGCATTTT. It codes for CASSIEPRIGQPQHF.

This chain connects TRBV7-2 to TRBJ1-4, with D possibly matching TRBD1 (6 bases). The germline V gene encodes CDR1 SGHTA and CDR2 FQGNSA. V shed 6 bases and J shed 7 bases, with 21 bases lying between them. The CDR3 consists of 16 residues. CDR3 coding DNA: TGTGCCAGCAGGACAGGCCGAGGAGGTTGGAGTGAAAAACTGTTTTTT. This sequence encodes CASRTGRGGWSEKLFF. The variable domain in full, with the rest retrieved from reference TRBV7-2 and TRBJ1-4, is GAGVSQSPSNKVTEKGKDVELRCDPISGHTALYWYRQSLGQGLEFLIYFQGNSAPDKSGLPSDRFSAERTGGSVSTLTIQRTQQEDSAVYLCASRTGRGGWSEKLFFGSGTQLSVL.

The sample holds one count of this clone. CDR3 sequence reads: CATSRDRGTGGDENIQYF. CDR3 in DNA: TGTGCCACCAGCAGAGATCGGGGGACAGGGGGTGACGAAAACATTCAGTACTTC. The genes are TRBV15 and TRBJ2-4; 11 nucleotides match TRBD1. The germline V gene encodes CDR1 LNHNV and CDR2 YYDKDF (reference sequence). This CDR3 region has 18 residues. V was clipped by 0 bases and J by 5 bases; unmatched bases: 9.

J is TRBJ1-5 and V is TRBV27; possibly TRBD1 for D (6 bases). V was clipped by 6 bases and J by 7 bases, with 13 bases between them. In germline, CDR1 is MNHEY, CDR2 SMNVEV (reference sequence). The length of the CDR3 is 13 residues. Here the CDR3 DNA reads TGTGCCAGCAGCAATACAGGGAGGCAGCCCCAGCATTTT. The encoded protein is CASSNTGRQPQHF.

This chain connects TRBV27 to TRBJ1-6, with 7 bases lining up with TRBD1. This CDR3 has 15 residues. The V segment lost 4 bases and the J segment 10 bases; nucleotides outside the gene matches: 10. The germline V gene encodes CDR1 MNHEY and CDR2 SMNVEV (reference sequence). The CDR3: CASSSGARGNSPLHF. CDR3 coding DNA: TGTGCCAGCAGTTCCGGCGCCAGGGGGAACTCACCCCTCCACTTT.

The rearrangement uses TRBV5-1 and TRBJ2-3; TRBD2 matches at 8 bases. The CDR3 contains 16 residues. J was trimmed by 4 bases and V by 2 bases; bases with no gene match: 9. The germline V gene encodes CDR1 SGHRS and CDR2 YFSETQ. CDR3 DNA sequence: TGCGCCAGCAGCTTCGTCAGCGGGAGCGGGTCAGATACGCAGTATTTT. It codes for CASSFVSGSGSDTQYF. Looking up the rest from reference TRBV5-1 and TRBJ2-3 gives the full variable domain: KAGVTQTPRYLIKTRGQQVTLSCSPISGHRSVSWYQQTPGQGLQFLFEYFSETQRNKGNFPGRFSGRQFSNSRSEMNVSTLELGDSALYLCASSFVSGSGSDTQYFGPGTRLTVL.

The CDR3 bases are TGTGCCAGCAGCTACGGACTAGCGGGGGCCTACAATGAGCAGTTCTTC. Translated, it gives CASSYGLAGAYNEQFF. The V and J genes are TRBV5-6 and TRBJ2-1; 13 positions match TRBD2. This CDR3 contains 16 residues. Trimming took 3 bases from V and 2 from J; bases not matched to a gene: 2. Germline CDR1 and CDR2: SGHDT and YYEEEE. The full variable domain, rest sourced from reference TRBV5-6 and TRBJ2-1, is DAGVTQSPTHLIKTRGQQVTLRCSPKSGHDTVSWYQQALGQGPQFIFQYYEEEERQRGNFPDRFSGHQFPNYSSELNVNALLLGDSALYLCASSYGLAGAYNEQFFGPGTRLTVL.

This clone was detected a few times. This chain uses TRBV6-5 with TRBJ1-2; TRBD1 matches at 9 bases. The CDR3 consists of 15 residues. V shed 0 bases and J 11 bases; nucleotides not matched to a gene: 10. Germline values: CDR1 MNHEY, CDR2 SVGAGI. The CDR3 loop reads CASSYSRGQGHLYTF. CDR3 in DNA: TGTGCCAGCAGTTACTCGAGGGGACAGGGCCATCTTTACACCTTC.

About this clone: The sample holds other DNA sequences that translate to the same CDR3. The rearrangement joins TRBV14 to TRBJ2-7; 8 positions match TRBD1. V gave up 4 bases and J gave up 4 bases; unmatched junction bases: 6. This CDR3 contains 14 residues. CDR1 and CDR2 from the germline V gene are SGHDN and FVKESK. The CDR3 nucleotides read TGTGCCAGCAGCCGCGGCAGGGGGCCATACGAGCAGTACTTC. This sequence encodes CASSRGRGPYEQYF.

CDR3 sequence reads: CASSHPDSSNYGYTF. CDR3 coding DNA: TGCGCCAGCAGCCACCCGGACAGTTCTAACTATGGCTACACCTTC. V and J are TRBV4-1 and TRBJ1-2; D possibly corresponds to TRBD1 (6 bases). Germline assignment: CDR1 MGHRA and CDR2 YSYEKL. This CDR3 has 15 residues. The germline V and J ends were trimmed by 3 bases and 0 bases, with 11 bases remaining between them.

The chain is built from TRBV5-6 and TRBJ2-5, with TRBD2 matching 11 bases. Unmatched junction bases numbered 10, after V lost 4 bases and J lost 5 bases. The CDR3 is 16 amino acids. The germline CDR1 and CDR2 sequences are SGHDT and YYEEEE. The CDR3 spells CASSEGTSGAGETQYF. The CDR3 coding sequence is TGTGCCAGCAGCGAGGGGACTAGCGGAGCGGGGGAGACCCAGTACTTC.

The rearrangement uses TRBV7-2 and TRBJ1-2; no definite D call. Trimming shortened V by 5 bases and J by 6 bases, and 19 bases separated the two germline ends. Germline CDR1 is SGHTA and CDR2 is FQGNSA. There are 15 residues in the CDR3. The CDR3 bases are TGTGCCAGCAGCCTCGCCCTTCCTACCCCTCATGGCTACACCTTC. It specifies CASSLALPTPHGYTF.

This clone was counted a few times. The chain uses TRBV19 and TRBJ2-7; possibly TRBD1 for D (6 bases). Trimming took off 5 bases at V and 2 bases at J, with 13 bases between the two ends. The CDR3 loop spans 14 amino acids. Germline CDR1 is LNHDA and CDR2 is SQIVND (reference sequence). DNA for the CDR3: TGTGCCAGTAGTTCTGTGGACAGTGCCTACGAGCAGTACTTC. It translates to CASSSVDSAYEQYF.

This clone was observed a single time. The CDR3 DNA reads TGCGCCAGCAGCTCCGGGACAGAAACCCGGGAGACCCAGTACTTC. It encodes CASSSGTETRETQYF. This rearrangement joins TRBV5-1 to TRBJ2-5; 7 bases are a match to TRBD1. CDR3 length equals 15 residues. J gave up 5 bases and V 3 bases, and 10 bases lay outside the gene matches. Germline values: CDR1 SGHRS, CDR2 YFSETQ.

V usage is TRBV5-6 and J usage is TRBJ1-2; no firm D call. The V end lost 0 bases, the J end lost 5 bases, and 8 bases lay between the germline ends. Germline CDR1 SGHDT, CDR2 YYEEEE. The CDR3 has 13 amino acids. CDR3 amino acids: CASSLGQSYGYTF. The CDR3 coding sequence is TGTGCCAGCAGCTTGGGTCAGTCATATGGCTACACCTTC.

The chain couples TRBV21-1 to TRBJ2-7; the table's D call TRBD2 went unverified against the DNA. TRBV21-1 is flagged as a pseudogene. CDR3 length: 16 amino acids. The DNA for the CDR3 is TGTGCCAGCAGCAGTTACAAAGGGGAGCGGGATGGCGAGCAGTACTTC. This codes for CASSSYKGERDGEQYF.

The V gene is TRBV27, the J gene TRBJ2-2; D not resolved. The germline gives CDR1 MNHEY, CDR2 SMNVEV (reference sequence). The V gene lost 8 bases and the J gene lost 7 bases, with 14 bases spanning the gap. CDR3 size: 13 residues. This chain's CDR3 is CASSHSRDGELFF. The DNA for the CDR3 is TGTGCCAGCTCACACTCTAGGGACGGGGAGCTGTTTTTT.

The J gene is TRBJ2-2, the V gene TRBV4-3; 10 nucleotides line up with TRBD2. This CDR3 is 18 amino acids long. Trimming cost V 0 bases and J 3 bases; bases outside gene matches: 7. Germline values: CDR1 LGHNA, CDR2 YSLEER. The CDR3, as DNA: TGCGCCAGCAGCCAAGATATCGGGCTAGCGGGAGACACCGGGGAGCTGTTTTTT. Translating gives CASSQDIGLAGDTGELFF.

This clone was found a few times. CDR3 in amino acids: CAWTIGGNYGYTF. The CDR3 region has the DNA TGTGCCTGGACGATAGGGGGTAACTATGGCTACACCTTC. The genes are TRBV30 and TRBJ1-2; D might be TRBD1 (6 bases). The CDR3 length is 13 residues. Germline V gene lookup returns CDR1 GTSNPN and CDR2 SVGIG (reference sequence). V lost 4 bases and J lost 1, with 10 bases in between.